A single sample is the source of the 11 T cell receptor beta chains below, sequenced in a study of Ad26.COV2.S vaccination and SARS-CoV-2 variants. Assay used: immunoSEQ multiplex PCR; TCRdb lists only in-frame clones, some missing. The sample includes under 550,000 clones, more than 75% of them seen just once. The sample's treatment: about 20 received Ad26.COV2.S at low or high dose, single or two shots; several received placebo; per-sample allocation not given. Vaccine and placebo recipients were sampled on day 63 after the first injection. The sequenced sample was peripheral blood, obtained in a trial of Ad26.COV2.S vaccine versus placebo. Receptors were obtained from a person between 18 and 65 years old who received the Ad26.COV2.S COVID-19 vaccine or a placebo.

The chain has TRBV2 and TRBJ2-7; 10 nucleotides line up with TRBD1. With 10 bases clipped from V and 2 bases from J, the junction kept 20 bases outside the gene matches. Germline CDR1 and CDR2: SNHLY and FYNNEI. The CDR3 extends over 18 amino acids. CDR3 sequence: CATMLLKPGTGVAYEQYF. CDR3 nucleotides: TGTGCCACAATGCTCCTAAAACCCGGGACAGGGGTTGCCTACGAGCAGTACTTC.

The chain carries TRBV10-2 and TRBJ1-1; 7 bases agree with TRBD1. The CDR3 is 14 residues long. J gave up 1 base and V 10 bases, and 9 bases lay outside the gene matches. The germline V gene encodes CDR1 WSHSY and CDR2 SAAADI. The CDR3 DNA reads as TGCGCCATATCCGGGGGGACAGCGAACACTGAAGCTTTCTTT. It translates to CAISGGTANTEAFF.

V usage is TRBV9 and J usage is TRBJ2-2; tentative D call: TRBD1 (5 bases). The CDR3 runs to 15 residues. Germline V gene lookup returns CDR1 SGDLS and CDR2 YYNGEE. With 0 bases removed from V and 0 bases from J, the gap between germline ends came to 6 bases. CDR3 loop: CASSVADTNTGELFF. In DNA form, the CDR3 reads TGTGCCAGCAGCGTAGCGGACACGAACACCGGGGAGCTGTTTTTT. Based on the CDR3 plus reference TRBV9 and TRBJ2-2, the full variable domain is DSGVTQTPKHLITATGQRVTLRCSPRSGDLSVYWYQQSLDQGLQFLIQYYNGEERAKGNILERFSAQQFPDLHSELNLSSLELGDSALYFCASSVADTNTGELFFGEGSRLTVL.

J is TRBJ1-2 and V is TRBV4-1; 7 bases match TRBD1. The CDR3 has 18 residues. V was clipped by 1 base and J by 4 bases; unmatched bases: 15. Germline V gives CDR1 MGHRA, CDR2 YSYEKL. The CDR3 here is CASSQVGTAKLLPYGYTF. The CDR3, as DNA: TGCGCCAGCAGCCAAGTCGGGACAGCTAAACTCCTTCCCTATGGCTACACCTTC.

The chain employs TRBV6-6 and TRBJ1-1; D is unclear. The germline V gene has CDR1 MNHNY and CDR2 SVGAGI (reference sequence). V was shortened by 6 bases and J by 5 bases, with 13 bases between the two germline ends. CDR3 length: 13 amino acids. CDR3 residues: CASSPGLGTEAFF. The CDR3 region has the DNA TGTGCCAGCAGCCCGGGCCTAGGTACTGAAGCTTTCTTT.

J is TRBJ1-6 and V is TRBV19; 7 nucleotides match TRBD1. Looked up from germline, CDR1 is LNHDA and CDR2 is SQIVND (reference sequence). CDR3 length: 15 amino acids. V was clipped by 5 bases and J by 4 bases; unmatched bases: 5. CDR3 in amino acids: CASSSGTAYNSPLHF. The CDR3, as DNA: TGTGCCAGTAGTTCCGGGACAGCTTATAATTCACCCCTCCACTTT.

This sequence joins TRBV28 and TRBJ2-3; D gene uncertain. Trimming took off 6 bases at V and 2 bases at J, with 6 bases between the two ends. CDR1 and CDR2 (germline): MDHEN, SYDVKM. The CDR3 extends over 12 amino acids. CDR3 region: CASRSDTDTQYF. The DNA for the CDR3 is TGTGCCAGCAGGTCAGACACAGATACGCAGTATTTT.

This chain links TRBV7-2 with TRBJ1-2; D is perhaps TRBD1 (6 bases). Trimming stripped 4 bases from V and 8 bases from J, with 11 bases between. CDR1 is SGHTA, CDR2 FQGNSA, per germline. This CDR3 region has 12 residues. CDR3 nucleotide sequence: TGTGCCAGCAGCTCACAGGGTCGAGGCTACACCTTC. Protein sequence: CASSSQGRGYTF.

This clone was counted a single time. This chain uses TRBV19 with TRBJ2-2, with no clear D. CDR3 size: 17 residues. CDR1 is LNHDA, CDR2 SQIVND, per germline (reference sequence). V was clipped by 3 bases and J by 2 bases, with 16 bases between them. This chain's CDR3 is CASSIGSTRTNTGELFF. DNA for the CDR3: TGTGCCAGTAGTATTGGGTCGACAAGAACAAACACCGGGGAGCTGTTTTTT.

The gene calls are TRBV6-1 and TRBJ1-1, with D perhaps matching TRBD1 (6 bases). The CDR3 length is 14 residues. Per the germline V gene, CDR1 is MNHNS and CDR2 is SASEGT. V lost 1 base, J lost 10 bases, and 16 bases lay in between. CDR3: CASSEGYRAEVAFF. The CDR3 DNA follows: TGTGCCAGCAGTGAAGGGTACAGGGCGGAAGTAGCTTTCTTT.

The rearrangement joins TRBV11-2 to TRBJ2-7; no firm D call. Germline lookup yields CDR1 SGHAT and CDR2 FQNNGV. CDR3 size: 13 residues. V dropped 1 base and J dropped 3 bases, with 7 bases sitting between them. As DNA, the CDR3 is TGTGCCAGCAGCTTAGGTGCCGTCTACGAGCAGTACTTC. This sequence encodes CASSLGAVYEQYF.